The subject of this entry is one T cell receptor (beta chain). Its antigen remains unidentified. Time point noted: patch test 3, about 24 weeks after DPC sensitization. Treatment indicated: therapeutic diphenylcyclopropenone sensitization with weekly scalp DPC. Each donor was an alopecia patient between 18 and 70 years of age who qualified for DPC. Each CDR3 protein is one row after TCRdb ran MiXCR on the RACE reads. The sample contains some 180,000 distinct CDR3 sequences, around a quarter of which appear only once. From germline, CDR1 is KGHDR and CDR2 SFDVKD. V lost 9 bases, J lost 2 bases, and 5 bases lay in between. The CDR3 spans 11 residues. The data are from a study of human T cells and chemical hapten exposure. The overall study: Per-sample TCR yield variability stemmed mainly from small pooled library volume differences. Findings and caveats of the study: Alopecia in all donors means immunity may differ from healthy individuals.

The chain carries TRBV24-1 and TRBJ2-3, with D hard to call. This receptor was taken from a woman in her thirties or forties with alopecia areata. Some clones in this sample may be carry-over from other donors' samples. This sample comprised whole blood, obtained in connection with sensitization to the hapten diphenylcyclopropenone (DPC). The DNA for the CDR3 is TGTGCCACCGGGGTCACAGATACGCAGTATTTT. This translates into CATGVTDTQYF.